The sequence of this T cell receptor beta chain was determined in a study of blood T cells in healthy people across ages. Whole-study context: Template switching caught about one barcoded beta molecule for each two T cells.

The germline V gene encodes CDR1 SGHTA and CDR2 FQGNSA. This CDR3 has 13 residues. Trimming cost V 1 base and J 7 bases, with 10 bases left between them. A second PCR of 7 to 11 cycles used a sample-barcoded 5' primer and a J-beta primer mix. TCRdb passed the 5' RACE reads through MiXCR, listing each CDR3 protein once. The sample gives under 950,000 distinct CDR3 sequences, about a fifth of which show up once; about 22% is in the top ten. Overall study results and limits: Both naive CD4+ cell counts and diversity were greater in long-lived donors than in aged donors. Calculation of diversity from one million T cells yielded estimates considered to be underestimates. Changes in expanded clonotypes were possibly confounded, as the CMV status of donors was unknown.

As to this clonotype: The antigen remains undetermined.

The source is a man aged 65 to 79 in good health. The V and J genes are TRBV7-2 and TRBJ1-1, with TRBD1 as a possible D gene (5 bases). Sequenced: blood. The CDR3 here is CASSLDRQIEAFF. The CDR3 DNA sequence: TGTGCCAGCAGCTTAGATCGACAGATTGAAGCTTTCTTT.